One and the same sample provided the 15 T cell receptor beta chains below, sequenced in a study of tumor-infiltrating lymphocytes in primary liver carcinoma. cDNA specific to TCR beta was made from 500 ng of total RNA, with a constant-region primer employed for priming. Investigators got TCR beta libraries out of three nested multiplex PCR rounds, done with slightly modified ARM-PCR. Amplification in the first two PCR rounds was performed using TRBV1-TRBV30 forward primers and a C-beta reverse primer for approximately 10 cycles each. MiXCR was run by TCRdb on the multiplex PCR reads, yielding one entry per CDR3 protein. The sample holds about 130,000 distinct CDR3 sequences, 64% seen once. For each extraction, RNA and DNA were obtained together from approximately 20-30 mg of unsorted bulk tissue. Sample: liver tumor tissue from sampling region 3. Subset of the sample: tumor region T3, left-lateral pole. The receptors originated from a woman aged 60-75 years with primary liver carcinoma and hepatitis B virus infection.

This clonotype showed up many times. The J gene is TRBJ1-4, the V gene TRBV12-3 or TRBV12-4; D not certain. The CDR3 is made up of 13 amino acids. The V end lost 1 base, the J end lost 11 bases, and 11 bases lay between the germline ends. CDR3 sequence: CASSLDGMRKLFF. In DNA, the CDR3 is TGTGCCAGCAGTTTAGACGGGATGAGGAAACTGTTTTTT.

This clonotype is classed as medium-sized. The chain carries TRBV11-2 and TRBJ2-5; 8 bases line up with TRBD2. The CDR3 consists of 17 residues. CDR1 SGHAT and CDR2 FQNNGV come from the germline V gene. Losses at the gene ends were 1 base for V and 7 bases for J; bases not matched to a gene: 14. The CDR3 coding sequence is TGTGCCAGCAGCTTAGTTCCCAGCGGGAGAATCGAGGGGACCCAGTACTTC. It specifies CASSLVPSGRIEGTQYF.

Comment on this clonotype: The junction departs from germline at one end; a sequencing error may be responsible. The V and J genes are TRBV29-1 and TRBJ2-5; D remains unclear. Germline V gene data show CDR1 as SQVTM and CDR2 as ANQGSEA. This CDR3 region has 13 residues. The CDR3 protein is CSAPPLGRETQYF. The CDR3 DNA reads as TGCAGCGCACCTCCTCTTGGTAGAGAGACCCAGTACTTT.

Turning to this clonotype: In this CDR3 the conserved last residue, phenylalanine or tryptophan, is missing, so a read error is likely. It is unclear where the CDR3 begins or ends on the DNA, so no DNA is shown, and the CDR3 is as TCRdb lists it. The V call is TRBV6-5, the J call TRBJ2-5; TRBD2, as called in the table, went unchecked against the DNA. CDR1 and CDR2 from the germline V gene are MNHEY and SVGAGI. From its first to its last residue, the CDR3 has 11 amino acids. This chain's CDR3 is CASRQAGGDCL.

In the case of this clonotype: At one of its ends the junction is not consistent with the germline gene, which may arise from a read error. V and J are TRBV11-3 and TRBJ2-3; 7 positions agree with TRBD1. CDR3 size: 14 residues. The germline gives CDR1 SGHNT, CDR2 YENEEA. CDR3 in DNA: TGTGCCAACAGACATCGGACAGGCACAGATACGCAGTATTTC. Residues: CANRHRTGTDTQYF.

Details on this clonotype: At one end, the junction sequence differs from germline, possibly due to a read error. V usage is TRBV28 and J usage is TRBJ2-3; 7 bases agree with TRBD1. The length of the CDR3 is 15 residues. From germline, CDR1 is MDHEN and CDR2 SYDVKM. CDR3: CASSFPRQGTHTQYF. The CDR3 region has the DNA TGTGCCAGCAGTTTCCCACGACAGGGCACACATACGCAGTATTTT.

In its sample, this clonotype was seen many times. J is TRBJ2-5 and V is TRBV6-1; TRBD2 matches 15 bases. This CDR3 is built from 16 residues. The V segment lost 2 bases and the J segment 5 bases; nucleotides outside the gene matches: 3. Germline CDR1 is MNHNS and CDR2 is SASEGT. CDR3 DNA: TGTGCCAGCAGTGAATGGACTAGCGGGAGGGGTGAGACCCAGTACTTC. It encodes CASSEWTSGRGETQYF.

This sequence joins TRBV28 and TRBJ2-3; D call uncertain. Trimming shortened V by 5 bases and J by 1 base, and 13 bases separated the two germline ends. The CDR3 runs to 15 residues. CDR1 and CDR2 (germline): MDHEN, SYDVKM. The CDR3 sequence: CASSVPSRGTDTQYF. Written as DNA, the CDR3 is TGTGCCAGCAGTGTACCGAGCCGCGGCACAGATACGCAGTATTTT.

The sample holds a few counts of this clonotype. The chain is built from TRBV6-4 and TRBJ1-1, with D hard to call. The V and J ends lost 6 bases and 0 bases respectively, with 8 bases between them. Germline CDR1 reads MRHNA; CDR2 reads SNTAGT. CDR3 length: 13 amino acids. The CDR3 DNA reads TGTGCCAGCAGGCTAGAAATGAACACTGAAGCTTTCTTT. Protein sequence: CASRLEMNTEAFF.

This clonotype was counted ten times or more. The CDR3 nucleotides read TGTGCCAGCAGCTTAGAGGCGGGGGCGGACTATGGCTACACCTTC. The encoded protein is CASSLEAGADYGYTF. The chain employs TRBV7-9 and TRBJ1-2; perhaps TRBD1 as D (6 bases). The V end lost 1 base, the J end lost 3 bases, and 12 bases lay between the germline ends. CDR3 length equals 15 residues. The germline CDR1 and CDR2 sequences are SEHNR and FQNEAQ (reference sequence). Together with reference TRBV7-9 and TRBJ1-2, the CDR3 gives the full variable domain: DTGVSQNPRHKITKRGQNVTFRCDPISEHNRLYWYRQTLGQGPEFLTYFQNEAQLEKSRLLSDRFSAERPKGSFSTLEIQRTEQGDSAMYLCASSLEAGADYGYTFGSGTRLTVV.

The rearrangement uses TRBV7-9 and TRBJ2-1; 8 bases align to TRBD1. The germline V gene encodes CDR1 SEHNR and CDR2 FQNEAQ (reference sequence). The CDR3 extends over 15 amino acids. Trimming at V came to 4 bases and at J to 9 bases, leaving 11 bases not matched to a gene. In DNA form, the CDR3 reads TGTGCCAGCAGCTCCTTGGACAGGGAGTTCGGTGAGCAGTTCTTC. This codes for CASSSLDREFGEQFF. The whole variable domain, filled in from reference TRBV7-9 and TRBJ2-1, reads DTGVSQNPRHKITKRGQNVTFRCDPISEHNRLYWYRQTLGQGPEFLTYFQNEAQLEKSRLLSDRFSAERPKGSFSTLEIQRTEQGDSAMYLCASSSLDREFGEQFFGPGTRLTVL.

In the case of this clonotype: A single base separates this from a much larger clone, so it may be a read error. The gene calls are TRBV5-1 and TRBJ1-2, with D unresolved. Trimming stripped 4 bases from V and 5 bases from J, with 15 bases between. The CDR3 runs 14 residues. The germline CDR1 and CDR2 sequences are SGHRS and YFSETQ. CDR3 protein: CASSMDSQDYGYTF. DNA for the CDR3: TGCGCCAGCAGCATGGACTCCCAGGATTATGGCTACACCTTC.

As for this clonotype: A junction boundary mismatches the germline segment, possibly from a read error. The rearrangement uses TRBV29-1 and TRBJ2-5, with D perhaps TRBD2 (5 bases). Germline V lookup: CDR1 SQVTM, CDR2 ANQGSEA. The CDR3 runs to 13 residues. CDR3: CSIFRSDLETQYF. CDR3 DNA sequence: TGTAGCATCTTCAGATCGGACTTGGAGACCCAGTACTTC.

This clonotype appeared a few times. A much larger clone lies a single base off, so this may be a read error. This chain connects TRBV4-1 to TRBJ2-1, with D perhaps given as TRBD1 or TRBD2 (5 bases each). This CDR3 is built from 17 residues. Germline-derived CDR1 and CDR2 are MGHRA and YSYEKL. CDR3 in amino acids: CASSEGTDPSARREQVF. CDR3 sequence (DNA): TGCGCCAGCAGCGAAGGGACGGACCCTTCCGCTCGTCGTGAGCAGGTCTTC.

Comments on this clonotype: The junction and the germline gene differ at one end; a read error may be behind it. In DNA, the CDR3 is TGTGCCAGCAGCCCCACCGGTAGCTGGAGGGCCTACAATGAGCATTTCTTC. As protein: CASSPTGSWRAYNEHFF. This sequence joins TRBV12-3 or TRBV12-4 and TRBJ2-1, with D maybe TRBD2 (6 bases). This CDR3 is built from 17 residues.